This T cell receptor (beta chain) was obtained from a study of blood T cell repertoires in COVID-19. Study context: Some COVID-19 samples were acute and others convalescent; all came from the United States, Italy and Spain. The analysed material was cDNA or gDNA that came from T cells, B-cell-depleted T cells, or PBMCs.

The germline V gene has CDR1 MNHEY and CDR2 SMNVEV (reference sequence). This CDR3 has 16 residues. Losses at the gene ends were 5 bases for V and 7 bases for J; bases not matched to a gene: 14. Source study methods: Amplification of reference gene primers was used by the study to estimate nucleated cell counts. Data came from immunoSEQ multiplex PCR; TCRdb stores just in-frame clones and leaves some out. V, J and clone size are taken as reported in that table, and D and trimming were inferred from the DNA itself. The sample includes under 150,000 clones, around nine tenths of them seen just once. This sequence originates from a man in his fifties with active or convalescent COVID-19. Sequencing was performed on peripheral blood. The chain couples TRBV27 to TRBJ2-5; 9 positions match TRBD1. DNA for the CDR3: TGTGCCAGCAGTCCCCTCCCGGGACAGGGTTACGGGACCCAGTACTTC. It codes for CASSPLPGQGYGTQYF.